The 32 T cell receptor beta chains given below trace back to one sample, sequenced in a study of human T cells and chemical hapten exposure (dated by TCRdb to about 2021). Receptor libraries were prepared by RACE. Instrument on record: NextSeq 500. The public reads were reprocessed in TCRdb via fastp at Q25 and MiXCR, keeping in-frame beta chains. Rows merge per CDR3 protein into single entries with the most common DNA and genes. The sample table shows 370,000 or so distinct CDR3 sequences, and 4% to 5.5% are seen once. The biggest ten clones account for 2% to 2.5% of the sample. The time point label, read with the paper, signifies: patch test 1, 2 weeks after DPC sensitization. The label giving this sample's treatment or condition can be read as: therapeutic diphenylcyclopropenone sensitization with weekly scalp DPC. The source material was whole blood, sampled in connection with sensitization to the hapten diphenylcyclopropenone (DPC). These receptors were collected from a woman aged 45-65 years with alopecia areata. Some clones in this sample may be carry-over from other donors' samples.

This clonotype was found many times. This CDR3 is missing its conserved last phenylalanine or tryptophan, likely due to a read error. No DNA is shown, since the ends of the CDR3 on it are uncertain; the CDR3 is the one TCRdb lists. The V gene is TRBV14, the J gene TRBJ2-4; the table assigns TRBD2, which was not confirmed against the DNA. CDR1 and CDR2 (germline): SGHDN, FVKESK. The CDR3 totals 13 residues, both ends included. The CDR3 sequence is CASSRTGTSPIEL.

This clonotype was detected ten times or more. The gene calls are TRBV20-1 and TRBJ1-1; TRBD1 might be the D (5 bases). The V and J ends lost 5 bases and 3 bases respectively, with 16 bases between them. Germline lookup yields CDR1 DFQATT and CDR2 SNEGSKA (reference sequence). The CDR3 length is 14 residues. The CDR3 region is CSAGPRETYTEAFF. Here the CDR3 DNA reads TGCAGTGCTGGTCCCAGGGAGACTTACACTGAAGCTTTCTTT.

This clonotype was found many times. The chain joins TRBV29-1 to TRBJ2-3, with D possibly being TRBD1 or TRBD2 (5 bases each). From germline, CDR1 is SQVTM and CDR2 ANQGSEA. V was clipped by 2 bases and J by 4 bases, with 16 bases between them. The CDR3 is 15 amino acids. The CDR3 protein is CSVERGEGRADTQYF. CDR3 sequence (DNA): TGCAGCGTTGAAAGGGGTGAGGGCAGGGCAGATACGCAGTATTTT.

This clonotype has a handful of counts. The rearrangement uses TRBV10-3 and TRBJ2-3; TRBD2 matches at 9 bases. CDR1 is ENHRY, CDR2 SYGVKD, per germline. The V segment lost 6 bases and the J segment 5 bases; nucleotides outside the gene matches: 3. This CDR3 spans 13 amino acids. The chain's CDR3 is CAIRLTSGDTQYF. In DNA form, the CDR3 reads TGTGCCATCAGGTTGACTAGCGGAGATACGCAGTATTTT.

Worth noting for this clonotype: A much bigger clone sits one base away, suggesting this may be a read error. The rearrangement links TRBV4-3 to TRBJ2-7; D gene unclear. The CDR3 spans 18 residues. Germline V gene data show CDR1 as LGHNA and CDR2 as YSLEER. Deletions cut 2 bases from V and 0 bases from J, with 20 bases between. Here the CDR3 DNA reads TGCGCCAGCAGCCAACGCCTCAAGCGTCCGATCCACTCCTACGAGCAGTACTTC. It is translated as CASSQRLKRPIHSYEQYF.

This clonotype was detected ten times or more. The chain couples TRBV12-3 or TRBV12-4 to TRBJ2-3; TRBD2 matches at 10 bases. CDR3 length: 15 residues. Trimming cost V 5 bases and J 4 bases; bases outside gene matches: 6. CDR3 amino acids: CASSPPGLASDTQYF. CDR3 sequence (DNA): TGTGCCAGCAGTCCTCCGGGACTAGCGTCAGATACGCAGTATTTT.

The rearrangement uses TRBV6-6 and TRBJ2-7; no clear D. Per germline, CDR1 MNHNY and CDR2 SVGAGI (reference sequence). V gave up 1 base and J gave up 2 bases, with 9 bases separating them. The CDR3 consists of 14 residues. The CDR3 reads CASSYYDTPYEQYF. The CDR3 nucleotides are TGTGCCAGCAGTTACTACGACACCCCCTACGAGCAGTACTTC.

This clonotype was recorded a few times. This sequence joins TRBV6-2 or TRBV6-3 and TRBJ2-7; 8 positions agree with TRBD2. CDR1 MNHEY and CDR2 SVGEGT come from the germline V gene. V dropped 6 bases and J dropped 4; count of bases not matched to a gene: 11. The CDR3 contains 15 residues. The CDR3 region is CASRTRDSGAYEQYF. CDR3 DNA sequence: TGTGCCAGCAGGACCCGGGATAGCGGGGCTTACGAGCAGTACTTC.

The J gene is TRBJ2-5, the V gene TRBV24-1; D call uncertain. Germline V lookup: CDR1 KGHDR, CDR2 SFDVKD. The CDR3 runs 15 residues. V lost 6 bases and J lost 1, with 14 bases in between. The CDR3 DNA reads TGTGCCACCAGTACCGGCGGAGATTTCCAAGAGACCCAGTACTTC. This translates into CATSTGGDFQETQYF.

This clonotype was detected many times. The rearrangement uses TRBV2 and TRBJ1-5; no firm D call. V was shortened by 2 bases and J by 7 bases, with 9 bases between the two germline ends. The CDR3 extends over 13 amino acids. Germline loops: CDR1 SNHLY, CDR2 FYNNEI. The CDR3 nucleotides read TGTGCCAGCAGTGAATTAGGGCTGCAGCCCCAGCATTTT. It is translated as CASSELGLQPQHF.

This clonotype has at least ten counts. J is TRBJ1-4 and V is TRBV6-5; D gene ambiguous. V gave up 0 bases and J gave up 0 bases, with 8 bases separating them. From germline, CDR1 is MNHEY and CDR2 SVGAGI. This CDR3 is 16 amino acids long. This chain's CDR3 is CASSYSWAATNEKLFF. DNA of the CDR3: TGTGCCAGCAGTTACTCATGGGCCGCAACTAATGAAAAACTGTTTTTT.

This clonotype was seen repeatedly, ten times or more. The chain couples TRBV29-1 to TRBJ1-1, with D possibly TRBD1 on 5 matching bases. The CDR3 totals 15 residues. Germline CDR1 is SQVTM and CDR2 is ANQGSEA. The CDR3 DNA follows: TGCGCGGTGGGGGGAAGGTCAGGCGTGAACACTGAAGCTTTCTTT. Encoded protein: CAVGGRSGVNTEAFF.

The chain combines TRBV5-1 with TRBJ1-1, with 9 bases lining up with TRBD1. Unmatched junction bases numbered 8, after V lost 4 bases and J lost 1 base. This CDR3 is built from 16 residues. Germline CDR1 and CDR2: SGHRS and YFSETQ. CDR3 region: CASSPLSTGGNTEAFF. The CDR3 DNA sequence: TGCGCCAGCAGCCCCCTTTCGACAGGGGGGAACACTGAAGCTTTCTTT.

This clonotype was counted only a few times. The chain is built from TRBV20-1 and TRBJ2-7, with TRBD2 identical over 9 bases. V dropped 6 bases and J dropped 4; count of bases not matched to a gene: 10. Germline CDR1 is DFQATT and CDR2 is SNEGSKA (reference sequence). The length of the CDR3 is 14 residues. The DNA of the CDR3 is TGCAGTGCGCTGAGACTAGCGGAGGATTACGAGCAGTACTTC. Translation: CSALRLAEDYEQYF.

This clonotype was detected a few times. The chain is built from TRBV7-2 and TRBJ2-7; tentative D call: TRBD2 (6 bases). The CDR3 totals 12 residues. The V and J ends lost 7 bases and 4 bases respectively, with 11 bases between them. The V gene's germline CDR1 is SGHTA and CDR2 FQGNSA. In nucleotides, the CDR3 is TGTGCCAGCATGATAAGCGGGTACGAGCAGTACTTC. Its protein is CASMISGYEQYF.

The chain carries TRBV7-2 and TRBJ2-1, with 9 bases that match TRBD2. The germline V gene encodes CDR1 SGHTA and CDR2 FQGNSA. Trimming cost V 1 base and J 6 bases; bases outside gene matches: 4. This CDR3 is 15 amino acids long. The CDR3 coding sequence is TGTGCCAGCAGCTTAGGAAGCGGGGGGAGCAATGAGCAGTTCTTC. Its protein is CASSLGSGGSNEQFF.

This clonotype was counted many times. V is TRBV25-1 and J is TRBJ2-1; 10 bases align to TRBD2. The CDR3 spans 15 residues. Trimming at V came to 5 bases and at J to 5 bases, leaving 6 bases not matched to a gene. Per germline, CDR1 MGHDK and CDR2 SYGVNS. This CDR3 is CASSRSGRADNEQFF. The CDR3 DNA reads TGTGCCAGCAGTAGGAGCGGGAGGGCCGACAATGAGCAGTTCTTC.

The chain combines TRBV11-3 with TRBJ1-6, with D possibly being TRBD1 (5 bases). Trimming cost V 5 bases and J 7 bases, with 15 bases left between them. Germline V CDR1 and CDR2: SGHNT, YENEEA. CDR3 length equals 15 residues. The CDR3, as DNA: TGTGCCAGCAGCCCTTCAGGGAGAGTAAATTCACCCCTCCACTTT. Protein sequence: CASSPSGRVNSPLHF. Using reference TRBV11-3 and TRBJ1-6 for the parts outside the CDR3, the full variable domain is EAGVVQSPRYKIIEKKQPVAFWCNPISGHNTLYWYLQNLGQGPELLIRYENEEAVDDSQLPKDRFSAERLKGVDSTLKIQPAELGDSAVYLCASSPSGRVNSPLHFGNGTRLTVT.

In its sample, this clonotype was seen many times. CDR3 region: CAWRTGNTEAFF. The CDR3 nucleotides are TGTGCCTGGAGGACTGGGAACACTGAAGCTTTCTTT. This chain uses TRBV30 with TRBJ1-1; D is uncertain. V gave up 3 bases and J gave up 1 base, with 6 bases separating them. The CDR3 is 12 residues long. Germline V lookup: CDR1 GTSNPN, CDR2 SVGIG (reference sequence).

This clonotype was seen a few times. This chain links TRBV5-6 with TRBJ2-5, with TRBD1 matching over 8 bases. CDR3 length equals 15 residues. Unmatched junction bases numbered 6, after V lost 4 bases and J lost 1 base. Germline V CDR1 and CDR2: SGHDT, YYEEEE. The CDR3 sequence: CASSTQGAPQETQYF. In nucleotides, the CDR3 is TGTGCCAGCAGCACCCAGGGGGCCCCCCAAGAGACCCAGTACTTC.

This CDR3 reads CSALSGGTYEQYF. The CDR3 DNA follows: TGCAGTGCCCTTAGCGGGGGGACCTACGAGCAGTACTTC. This rearrangement joins TRBV20-1 to TRBJ2-7, with 10 bases identical to TRBD2. Germline CDR1 DFQATT, CDR2 SNEGSKA (reference sequence). This CDR3 region has 13 residues. After removal of 6 bases from V and 2 bases from J, the junction contained 4 bases not matched to a gene.

The V gene is TRBV7-2, the J gene TRBJ1-6; 7 bases agree with TRBD1. V lost 5 bases to trimming and J lost 10 bases; unmatched junction nucleotides: 11. Germline V gives CDR1 SGHTA, CDR2 FQGNSA. This CDR3 is 15 amino acids long. In DNA form, the CDR3 reads TGTGCCAGCAGCCCGTTACGGGACAGCCGGTCACCCCTCCACTTT. It translates to CASSPLRDSRSPLHF.

This clonotype was seen only a few times. The chain carries TRBV28 and TRBJ2-7; no reliable D call. The CDR3 length is 13 residues. The ends were cut back, 6 bases at V and 6 bases at J, with 15 bases in the middle. Germline V gives CDR1 MDHEN, CDR2 SYDVKM. CDR3 in amino acids: CASRVPPAVEQYF. The CDR3, as DNA: TGTGCCAGCAGGGTCCCGCCCGCTGTCGAGCAGTACTTC.

The sample holds many counts of this clonotype. The chain combines TRBV7-2 with TRBJ2-6; 8 bases match TRBD1. Losses at the gene ends were 5 bases for V and 1 base for J; bases not matched to a gene: 10. CDR3 length: 18 residues. Germline CDR1 is SGHTA and CDR2 is FQGNSA. The CDR3 DNA is TGTGCCAGCAGCAGAAGGACAGGGATGGGGTCTGGGGCCAACGTCCTGACTTTC. Protein: CASSRRTGMGSGANVLTF.

This clonotype was detected many times. V and J are TRBV5-1 and TRBJ1-1, with D tentatively TRBD1 (5 bases). V was cut by 6 bases and J by 8 bases, with 14 bases left in between. From germline, CDR1 is SGHRS and CDR2 YFSETQ. The CDR3 totals 12 residues. The CDR3: CASTDRGLEAFF. Written as DNA, the CDR3 is TGCGCCAGCACCGATCGGGGCCTAGAAGCTTTCTTT.

This clonotype was recorded many times. This chain joins TRBV29-1 and TRBJ2-3; 13 bases map to TRBD2. The CDR3 loop spans 17 amino acids. Trimming cost V 4 bases and J 2 bases; bases outside gene matches: 9. Germline lookup yields CDR1 SQVTM and CDR2 ANQGSEA. This CDR3 reads CSVALAGGPQLTDTQYF. Written as DNA, the CDR3 is TGCAGCGTTGCACTAGCGGGAGGGCCACAACTCACAGATACGCAGTATTTT.

In this sample, this clonotype turned up many times. The chain combines TRBV13 with TRBJ2-1; D may be TRBD1 (5 bases). The germline V gene encodes CDR1 PRHDT and CDR2 FYEKMQ (reference sequence). V lost 8 bases to trimming and J lost 7 bases, with 12 bases between them. The CDR3 is 12 residues long. The DNA of the CDR3 is TGTGCCAGCCGCAGCAGGGCGAATGAGCAGTTCTTC. Translating gives CASRSRANEQFF.

Many counts were recorded for this clonotype. V gene TRBV7-9 combines with J gene TRBJ1-1; D gene unclear. The CDR3 is made up of 13 amino acids. Germline assignment: CDR1 SEHNR and CDR2 FQNEAQ (reference sequence). Trimming removed 1 base at V and 3 bases at J, with 6 bases between. As DNA, the CDR3 is TGTGCCAGCAGCTTAGAGGGTCACACTGAAGCTTTCTTT. It translates to CASSLEGHTEAFF.

This clonotype occurred many times. The V call is TRBV7-6, the J call TRBJ1-1, with TRBD1 identical over 9 bases. The V gene's germline CDR1 is SGHVS and CDR2 FNYEAQ. V lost 3 bases to trimming and J lost 0 bases; unmatched junction nucleotides: 8. This CDR3 has 17 residues. CDR3 nucleotide sequence: TGTGCCAGCAGCTTGGCTCTTGGACAGGGGATGAACACTGAAGCTTTCTTT. Its protein product is CASSLALGQGMNTEAFF.

The chain links TRBV7-9 to TRBJ1-4; 7 bases fit TRBD1. The V gene's germline CDR1 is SEHNR and CDR2 FQNEAQ (reference sequence). The CDR3 spans 16 residues. Germline trimming cut 5 bases from V and 2 bases from J; bases unmatched to any gene: 8. The CDR3 nucleotides are TGTGCCAGCAGCAAATCTAGGGGGCTCACTAATGAAAAACTGTTTTTT. It is translated as CASSKSRGLTNEKLFF.

This clonotype was observed a few times. This chain connects TRBV9 to TRBJ2-7; the match to TRBD1 covers 9 bases. The junction had 4 bases not matched to a gene; V was cut back by 0 bases and J by 3 bases. The germline V gene encodes CDR1 SGDLS and CDR2 YYNGEE. CDR3 size: 15 residues. CDR3 protein: CASSVAVDRGYEQYF. The CDR3, as DNA: TGTGCCAGCAGCGTAGCTGTGGACAGGGGCTACGAGCAGTACTTC. The full variable domain, rest sourced from reference TRBV9 and TRBJ2-7, is DSGVTQTPKHLITATGQRVTLRCSPRSGDLSVYWYQQSLDQGLQFLIQYYNGEERAKGNILERFSAQQFPDLHSELNLSSLELGDSALYFCASSVAVDRGYEQYFGPGTRLTVT.

There are many counts of this clonotype. The V and J genes are TRBV3-1 and TRBJ1-6; D unresolved. Trimming took 0 bases from V and 10 from J, leaving 10 bases between them. Germline V gene data show CDR1 as LGHDT and CDR2 as YNNKEL (reference sequence). CDR3 length: 14 residues. The CDR3 reads CASSQDLTSSPLHF. The CDR3 nucleotides are TGTGCCAGCAGCCAAGACCTCACTTCCTCACCCCTCCACTTT.